This T cell receptor (beta chain) was recovered during a study of blood T cell repertoires in COVID-19. Study-level background: The United States, Italy and Spain were the sources of the acute and convalescent COVID-19 samples.

There are 18 residues in the CDR3. Germline assignment: CDR1 SGHDN and CDR2 FVKESK. The trim removed 3 bases at V and 4 bases at J, leaving 10 bases unmatched. Assay used: immunoSEQ multiplex PCR; TCRdb lists only in-frame clones, some missing. This table holds approximately 140,000 clones, about four fifths found once. This clonotype was sampled from a human donor in a cohort sampled during active COVID-19. The genes are TRBV14 and TRBJ2-1, with 12 bases that match TRBD2. Material: peripheral blood. CDR3 sequence reads: CASSHTGRTSGTYNEQFF. CDR3 in DNA: TGTGCCAGCAGCCACACCGGACGGACTAGCGGGACTTACAATGAGCAGTTCTTC.